Listed below are T cell receptor beta chains from one sample, sequenced in a study of blood T cell repertoires in COVID-19. Produced via immunoSEQ multiplex PCR; TCRdb's table is partial and in-frame only. Of around 63,000 clones listed, more than 80% are singletons. The source material was peripheral blood. The receptors derive from an older woman with COVID-19, enrolled during active disease. CDR3s include the opening cysteine and the closing phenylalanine or tryptophan. D genes are given only for firm matches. Some rows mark clone size as missing; the rest say once, few, many or name a class of expanded clone.

v_call	d_call	cdr3_length	clone_size	j_call	cdr3_nt	cdr3_aa
TRBV19	TRBD1	14	few	TRBJ1-4	TGTGCCAGTAGTAAGGGACAGACTAATGAAAAACTGTTTTTT	CASSKGQTNEKLFF
TRBV5-1	TRBD1	15	once	TRBJ1-4	TGCGCCAGCAGCTTGGGGACAGGGAGGAATGAAAAACTGTTTTTT	CASSLGTGRNEKLFF
TRBV7-9	.	16	.	TRBJ1-5	TGTGCCAGCAGCCACGCCTTACATCCAAGCAATCAGCCCCAGCATTTT	CASSHALHPSNQPQHF
TRBV6-2/TRBV6-3	TRBD2	15	.	TRBJ2-7	TGTGCCAGCAGTTACTCGAGAGCGGGAGGTGGCGAGCAGTACTTC	CASSYSRAGGGEQYF
TRBV19	TRBD2	15	.	TRBJ2-7	TGTGCCAGTAGTCGGGGGGTAGCGGGAGTCAACGAGCAGTACTTC	CASSRGVAGVNEQYF
TRBV4-3	TRBD1	14	.	TRBJ1-6	TGCGCCAGCAGCCTACAGGGGTCTAATTCACCCCTCCACTTT	CASSLQGSNSPLHF
TRBV19	.	16	.	TRBJ1-6	TGTGCCAGTAGTATGCGCGCAGGCCCTAATAATTCACCCCTCCACTTT	CASSMRAGPNNSPLHF
TRBV12-5	.	15	.	TRBJ2-3	TGTGCTAGTGGTTTGGGTTCCCAAAACGCGGATACGCAGTATTTT	CASGLGSQNADTQYF
TRBV6-5	TRBD2	16	.	TRBJ2-3	TGTGCCAGCAGTTACGGGACTAGCAGCCGCACAGATACGCAGTATTTT	CASSYGTSSRTDTQYF
TRBV10-1	.	13	few	TRBJ1-2	TGCGCCAGCACGGTACCCTCGGGATATGGCTACACCTTC	CASTVPSGYGYTF
TRBV19	.	14	.	TRBJ1-3	TGTGCCAGTAGTATGACAGGTTACGGAAACACCATATATTTT	CASSMTGYGNTIYF
TRBV30	TRBD2	14	.	TRBJ2-7	TGTGCCTGGAGTGTAGCGGGAGGCACCTACGAGCAGTACTTC	CAWSVAGGTYEQYF
TRBV6-5	.	13	.	TRBJ1-5	TGTGCCAGCAGACCAGATGTAATTCAGCCCCAGCATTTT	CASRPDVIQPQHF
TRBV5-1	TRBD1	14	.	TRBJ1-1	TGCGCCAGCAGCATGGGGACAGTGAACACTGAAGCTTTCTTT	CASSMGTVNTEAFF
TRBV12-5	.	14	.	TRBJ2-1	TGTGCTAGTGGTTTGAGGGATCAGGGTTTGGAGCAGTTCTTC	CASGLRDQGLEQFF
TRBV30	.	12	.	TRBJ1-1	TGTGCCTGGAGTCAGGACTGGGTTGAAGCTTTCTTT	CAWSQDWVEAFF
TRBV27	.	15	.	TRBJ2-1	TGTGCCAGCAGTTTACCAGGAGGGTCCTACAATGAGCAGTTCTTC	CASSLPGGSYNEQFF
TRBV13	TRBD2	15	.	TRBJ2-7	TGTGCCAGCAGCTTAGTTGACGGCGGGAGTTACGAGCAGTACTTC	CASSLVDGGSYEQYF
TRBV11-3	.	15	.	TRBJ1-1	TGTGCCAGCAGCTTAGGTTTCGCAGTGAACACTGAAGCTTTCTTT	CASSLGFAVNTEAFF
TRBV28	TRBD2	15	.	TRBJ2-1	TGTGCCAGCAGATTACTAGCGGGAGGCTACAATGAGCAGTTCTTC	CASRLLAGGYNEQFF
TRBV10-3	.	15	.	TRBJ1-6	TGTGCCATCAGTGTTGGGGCCTCGAGGAATTCACCCCTCCACTTT	CAISVGASRNSPLHF
TRBV2	TRBD1	14	.	TRBJ1-5	TGTGCCAGCAGGGGACAGGGTAGCAATCAGCCCCAGCATTTT	CASRGQGSNQPQHF
TRBV7-9	TRBD1	19	.	TRBJ2-5	TGTGCCAGCAGCCGCGCCGGGACAGGGGGAACATCCACCCGGGAGACCCAGTACTTC	CASSRAGTGGTSTRETQYF
TRBV12-5	TRBD1	16	.	TRBJ2-7	TGTGCTAGTGGTCACCGAGGCCTGGACAGGCCCTACGAGCAGTACTTC	CASGHRGLDRPYEQYF
TRBV9	.	13	.	TRBJ1-3	TGTGCCAGCAGCGTTGGGAGTCGAAACACCATATATTTT	CASSVGSRNTIYF
TRBV10-3	TRBD1	20	.	TRBJ1-1	TGTGCCATCAGTGTCTTCGGGACAGGGGGCCACGAAGGGAGTAACACTGAAGCTTTCTTT	CAISVFGTGGHEGSNTEAFF
TRBV9	.	14	.	TRBJ1-2	TGTGCCAGCAGCGTAGACGTACAGAACTATGGCTACACCTTC	CASSVDVQNYGYTF
TRBV6-5	.	14	.	TRBJ1-5	TGTGCCAGCAGCCCGGGGGTTACCGATCAGCCCCAGCATTTT	CASSPGVTDQPQHF
TRBV21-1	.	15	.	TRBJ2-7	TGTGCCAGCAGCAAAAGGCTAGCGGGAGACCACGAGCAGTACTTC	CASSKRLAGDHEQYF